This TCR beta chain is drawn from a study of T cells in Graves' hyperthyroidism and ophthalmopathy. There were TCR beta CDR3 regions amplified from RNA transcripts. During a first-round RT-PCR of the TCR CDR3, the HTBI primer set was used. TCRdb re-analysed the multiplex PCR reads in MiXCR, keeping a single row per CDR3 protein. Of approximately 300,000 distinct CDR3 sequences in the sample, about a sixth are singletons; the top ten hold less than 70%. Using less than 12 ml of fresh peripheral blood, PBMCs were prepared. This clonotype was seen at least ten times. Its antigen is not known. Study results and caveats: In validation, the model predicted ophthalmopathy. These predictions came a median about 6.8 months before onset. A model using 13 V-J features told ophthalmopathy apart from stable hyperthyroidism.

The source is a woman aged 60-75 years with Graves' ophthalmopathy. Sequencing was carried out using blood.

This CDR3 reads CASSEWGATEAFF. In DNA form, the CDR3 reads TGCGCCAGCAGCGAGTGGGGCGCCACTGAAGCTTTCTTT. The V and J genes are TRBV5-1 and TRBJ1-1, with a possible D match to TRBD1 (5 bases). Deletions cut 4 bases from V and 4 bases from J, with 11 bases between. Germline lookup yields CDR1 SGHRS and CDR2 YFSETQ. The CDR3 is 13 residues long.